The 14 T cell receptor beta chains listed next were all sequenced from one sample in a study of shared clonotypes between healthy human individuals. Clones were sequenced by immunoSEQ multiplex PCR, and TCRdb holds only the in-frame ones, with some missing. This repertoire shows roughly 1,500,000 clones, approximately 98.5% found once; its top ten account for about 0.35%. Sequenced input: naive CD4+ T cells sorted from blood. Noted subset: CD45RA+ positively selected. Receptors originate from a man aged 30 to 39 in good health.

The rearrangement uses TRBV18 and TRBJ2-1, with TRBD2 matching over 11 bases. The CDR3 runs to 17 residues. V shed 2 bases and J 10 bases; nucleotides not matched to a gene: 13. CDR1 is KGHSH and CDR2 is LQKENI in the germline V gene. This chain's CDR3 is CASSPTPLLAGVGEQFF. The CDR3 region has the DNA TGTGCCAGCTCACCAACCCCCCTACTAGCGGGAGTAGGGGAGCAGTTCTTC.

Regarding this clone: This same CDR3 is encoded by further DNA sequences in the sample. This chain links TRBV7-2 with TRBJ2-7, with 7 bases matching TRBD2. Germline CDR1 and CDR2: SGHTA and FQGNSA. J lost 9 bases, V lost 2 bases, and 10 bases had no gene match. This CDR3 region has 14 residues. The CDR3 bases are TGTGCCAGCAGCTTACGGACTAGTCGCGAGGGGCAGTACTTC. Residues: CASSLRTSREGQYF.

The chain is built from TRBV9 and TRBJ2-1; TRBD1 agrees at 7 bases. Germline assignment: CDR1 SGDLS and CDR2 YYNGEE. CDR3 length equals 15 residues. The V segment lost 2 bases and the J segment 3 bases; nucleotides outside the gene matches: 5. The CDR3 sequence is CASSVSGGNYNEQFF. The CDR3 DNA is TGTGCCAGCAGCGTTTCAGGGGGAAACTACAATGAGCAGTTCTTC.

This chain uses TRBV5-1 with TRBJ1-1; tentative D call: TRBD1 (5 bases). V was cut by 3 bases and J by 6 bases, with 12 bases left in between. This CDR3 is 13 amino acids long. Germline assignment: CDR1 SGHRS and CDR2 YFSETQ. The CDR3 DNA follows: TGCGCCAGCAGCTCTCGGGGACCGGCTGAAGCTTTCTTT. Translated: CASSSRGPAEAFF.

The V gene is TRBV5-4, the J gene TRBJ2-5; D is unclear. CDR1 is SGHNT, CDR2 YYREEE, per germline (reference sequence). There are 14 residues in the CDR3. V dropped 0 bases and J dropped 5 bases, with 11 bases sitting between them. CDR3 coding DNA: TGTGCCAGCAGCTTGGGTCCCATAGGGGAGACCCAGTACTTC. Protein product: CASSLGPIGETQYF.

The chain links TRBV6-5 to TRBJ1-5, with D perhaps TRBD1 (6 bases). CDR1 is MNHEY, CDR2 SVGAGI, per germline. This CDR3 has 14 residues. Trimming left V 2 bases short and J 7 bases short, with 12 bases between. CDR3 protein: CASSYLRQGQPQHF. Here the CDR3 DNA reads TGTGCCAGCAGTTACCTTCGGCAGGGGCAGCCCCAGCATTTT.

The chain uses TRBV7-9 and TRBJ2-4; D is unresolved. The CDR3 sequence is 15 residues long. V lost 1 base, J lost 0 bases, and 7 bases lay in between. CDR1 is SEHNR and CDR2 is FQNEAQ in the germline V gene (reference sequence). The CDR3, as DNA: TGTGCCAGCAGCTTAGATGACTTAGCCAAAAACATTCAGTACTTC. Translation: CASSLDDLAKNIQYF.

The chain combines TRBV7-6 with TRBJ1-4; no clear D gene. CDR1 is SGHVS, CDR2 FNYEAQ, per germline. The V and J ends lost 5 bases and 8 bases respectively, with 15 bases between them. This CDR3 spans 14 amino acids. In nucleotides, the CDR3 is TGTGCCAGCAGCCACAGCCTCCAACGGGAAAAACTGTTTTTT. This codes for CASSHSLQREKLFF.

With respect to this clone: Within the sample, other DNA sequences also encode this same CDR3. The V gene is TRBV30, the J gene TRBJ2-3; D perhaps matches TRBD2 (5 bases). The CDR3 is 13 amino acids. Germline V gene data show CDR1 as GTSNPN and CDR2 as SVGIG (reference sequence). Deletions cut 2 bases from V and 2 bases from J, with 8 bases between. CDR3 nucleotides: TGTGCCTGGAGTAGCGGAGTCACAGATACGCAGTATTTT. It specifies CAWSSGVTDTQYF.

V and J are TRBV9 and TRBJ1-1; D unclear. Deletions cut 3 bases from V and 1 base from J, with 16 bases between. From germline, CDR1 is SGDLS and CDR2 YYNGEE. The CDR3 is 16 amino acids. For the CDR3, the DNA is TGTGCCAGCAGCGCCACCCTAGTCATAGGGAACACTGAAGCTTTCTTT. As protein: CASSATLVIGNTEAFF.

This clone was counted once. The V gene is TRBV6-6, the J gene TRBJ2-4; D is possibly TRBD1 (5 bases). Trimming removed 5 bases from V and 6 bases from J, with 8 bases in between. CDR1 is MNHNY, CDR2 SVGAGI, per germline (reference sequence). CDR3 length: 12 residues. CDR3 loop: CASSTQGNIQYF. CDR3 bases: TGTGCCAGCAGTACTCAGGGAAACATTCAGTACTTC.

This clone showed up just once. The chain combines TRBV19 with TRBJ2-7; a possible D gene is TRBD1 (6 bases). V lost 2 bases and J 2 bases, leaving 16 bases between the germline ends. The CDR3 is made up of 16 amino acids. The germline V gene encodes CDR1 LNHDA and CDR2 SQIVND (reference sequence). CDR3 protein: CASSISPTGPAYEQYF. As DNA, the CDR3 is TGTGCCAGTAGTATATCCCCCACAGGGCCCGCCTACGAGCAGTACTTC.

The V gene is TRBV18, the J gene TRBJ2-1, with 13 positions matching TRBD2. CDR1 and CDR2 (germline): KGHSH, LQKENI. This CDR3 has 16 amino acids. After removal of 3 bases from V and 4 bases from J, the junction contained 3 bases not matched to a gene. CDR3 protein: CASSPKTSGRYNEQFF. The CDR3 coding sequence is TGTGCCAGCTCACCCAAGACTAGCGGGAGGTACAATGAGCAGTTCTTC. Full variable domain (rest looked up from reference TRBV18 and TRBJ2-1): NAGVMQNPRHLVRRRGQEARLRCSPMKGHSHVYWYRQLPEEGLKFMVYLQKENIIDESGMPKERFSAEFPKEGPSILRIQQVVRGDSAAYFCASSPKTSGRYNEQFFGPGTRLTVL.

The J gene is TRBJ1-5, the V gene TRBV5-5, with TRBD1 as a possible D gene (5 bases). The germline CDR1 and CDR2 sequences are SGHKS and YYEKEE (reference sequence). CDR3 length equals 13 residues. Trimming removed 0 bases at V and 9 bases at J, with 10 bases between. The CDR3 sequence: CASSLDGTGPQHF. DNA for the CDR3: TGTGCCAGCAGCTTGGATGGGACCGGGCCCCAGCATTTT.